The clone carrying this T cell receptor beta chain has more than one count but fewer than ten. This sample was taken from a study of technical replicates of blood from four donors. This table comes from immunoSEQ multiplex PCR, and its TCRdb copy is limited to in-frame clones, with some not included. The sample contains more than 65,000 clones, roughly 92% of which appear only once. The specimen was T cells isolated from PBMCs. The origin of this receptor is a human donor in good health.

DNA of the CDR3: TGTGCCAGCAGTTCAGGACAGGGGATTGGAGCTGAAGCTTTCTTT. Residues: CASSSGQGIGAEAFF. The gene calls are TRBV6-4 and TRBJ1-1; 9 bases align to TRBD1. Per the germline V gene, CDR1 is MRHNA and CDR2 is SNTAGT. Trimming took 5 bases from V and 6 from J; bases not matched to a gene: 10. This CDR3 is 15 amino acids long.